This T cell receptor (beta chain) was sequenced during a study of regulatory T cells in long-lasting Graves disease (dated by TCRdb to the early 2020s). The study in broad terms: To count as having persistent Graves' disease, a patient had to have received antithyroid drug treatment for over 5 years with TSH receptor autoantibodies remaining persistently positive. This study used TCR sequencing and RNA sequencing of peripheral blood to compare persistent Graves' disease patients against newly diagnosed Graves' disease patients. The study was conducted in China and was registered as a clinical trial. A total of around 35 samples underwent TCR sequencing: about 13 from persistent and approximately 20 from newly diagnosed Graves' disease patients. In the clinical cohort, patients with persistent Graves' disease had used antithyroid drugs for an average of around 9.9 years. The research as a whole found: As a limitation, the authors acknowledged that the small sample size may reduce accuracy. Preferential use of TRBV28, TRBJ1-2 and TRBJ2-5 was observed in persistent disease, whereas TRBV20-1 and TRBJ2-1 were favored in newly diagnosed disease. More public clonotypes were shared among persistent patients (more than 2,500) than among newly diagnosed patients (more than 900). Compared with newly diagnosed patients, patients with persistent Graves' disease had lower TCR Shannon entropy and fewer highly expanded clones, which suggests clonal expansion. Peripheral blood alone was examined, since thyroid tissue, which constituted the primary lesion, could not be accessed. Sequencing and analysis were restricted to the TCR beta chain.

What this sample's time point label stands for: persistent/refractory GD, antithyroid drugs over 5 years with positive TRAb. For both TCR sequencing and RNA sequencing, RNA was extracted from PBMCs using TRIzol. Graves' disease was diagnosed according to American Thyroid Association guidelines. Recruitment of patients was carried out at an endocrinology department in Xi'an, China. Each patient gave 7.5 to 10 milliliters of peripheral blood, collected in an EDTA anticoagulant tube. Ficoll Paque Plus density gradient separation was used to isolate PBMCs, and no further T cell sorting was performed. An Agilent 2100 Bioanalyzer and agarose gel were used to assess RNA quality, and a NanoDrop 2000 was used to measure RNA concentration. Library construction relied on multiplex PCR. Data came from an Illumina HiSeq 4000. TCR beta libraries were built with iRepertoire HTBI primers and Arm-PCR amplification of CDR3 regions. Before sequencing, the PCR products went through gel purification. Per the original workflow: Gene usage analysis of CDR3 amino acid clonotypes relied on the 55 to 80 TRBV and 14 TRBJ segments identified across samples. COPE and FqMerger were used to merge filtered high-quality paired reads into contigs. Contigs were aligned with BLAST to IMGT TRBV, TRBD and TRBJ reference genes, and CDR3 was defined per IMGT. Any clonotype with a frequency above 0.1% was counted as a highly expanded clone. Repertoire diversity was measured by Shannon entropy, and V-J evenness by the Gini coefficient. Clonotypes shared by more than one individual were considered public. TCRdb trimmed the raw reads at Q25, called clones with MiXCR and kept productive beta chains. Rows merge per CDR3 protein into single entries with the most common DNA and genes. None of the V and J calls come from the authors' own analysis; TCRdb made them. The sample includes 350,000 to 500,000 distinct CDR3 sequences, with roughly 23% observed a single time. The top ten constitute roughly an eighth of the sample.

According to the germline V gene, CDR1 reads ENHRY and CDR2 reads SYGVKD. The CDR3 runs 12 residues from the cysteine to the phenylalanine. Only the CDR3 DNA is retained, 36 bases long and in frame from the first base. Deletion took 3 bases off V and 0 bases off J, with a span of 3 bases between the germline ends. This clonotype was detected many times. Its antigen remains undetermined. Base qualities are not at hand, and no much larger clone is one base apart. The sample in question was peripheral blood mononuclear cells (PBMCs), obtained when the disease was refractory, from a patient treated with antithyroid drugs. The V gene is TRBV10-3 and the J gene is TRBJ2-7; the D gene is not confidently resolved. The receptor was derived from a female donor with Graves disease. The nucleotide sequence reads as follows: TGTGCCATCAGTGATCCCTCCTACGAGCAGTACTTC. Its protein reads: CAISDPSYEQYF.